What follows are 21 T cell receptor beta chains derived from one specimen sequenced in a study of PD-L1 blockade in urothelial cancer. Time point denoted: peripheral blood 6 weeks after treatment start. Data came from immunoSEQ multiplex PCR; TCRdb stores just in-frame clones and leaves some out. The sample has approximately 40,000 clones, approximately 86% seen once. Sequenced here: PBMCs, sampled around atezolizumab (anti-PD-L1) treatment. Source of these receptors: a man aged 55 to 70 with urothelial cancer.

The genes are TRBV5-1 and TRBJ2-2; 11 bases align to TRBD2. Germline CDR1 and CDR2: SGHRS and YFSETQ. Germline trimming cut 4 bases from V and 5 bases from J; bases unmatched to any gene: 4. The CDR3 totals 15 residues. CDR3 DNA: TGCGCCAGCAGCCCCAGGACTAGCGGGACCGGGGAGCTGTTTTTT. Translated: CASSPRTSGTGELFF.

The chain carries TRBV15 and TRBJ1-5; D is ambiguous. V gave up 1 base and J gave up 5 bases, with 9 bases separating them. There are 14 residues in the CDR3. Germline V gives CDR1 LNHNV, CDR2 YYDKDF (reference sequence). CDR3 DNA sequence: TGTGCCACCAGCAGAGGAGGTGCCCATCAGCCCCAGCATTTT. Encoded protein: CATSRGGAHQPQHF.

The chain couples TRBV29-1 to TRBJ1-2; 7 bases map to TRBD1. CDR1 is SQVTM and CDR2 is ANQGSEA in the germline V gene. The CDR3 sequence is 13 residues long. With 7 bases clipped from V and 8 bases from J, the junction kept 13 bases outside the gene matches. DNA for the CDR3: TGCAGCGGTCATGGTGAGGGGGCTAGCGGCTACACCTTC. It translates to CSGHGEGASGYTF.

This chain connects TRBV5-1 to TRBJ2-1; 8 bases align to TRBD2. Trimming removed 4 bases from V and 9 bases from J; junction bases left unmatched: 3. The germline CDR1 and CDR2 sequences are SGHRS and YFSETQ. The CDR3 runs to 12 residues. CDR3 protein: CASSAAGAEQFF. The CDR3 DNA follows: TGCGCCAGCAGCGCAGCGGGGGCTGAGCAGTTCTTC.

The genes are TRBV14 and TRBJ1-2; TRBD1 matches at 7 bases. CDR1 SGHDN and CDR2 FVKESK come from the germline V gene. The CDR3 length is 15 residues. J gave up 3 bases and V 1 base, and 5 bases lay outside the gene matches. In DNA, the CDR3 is TGTGCCAGCAGCCAAGGGGACAGCGCGTACTATGGCTACACCTTC. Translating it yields CASSQGDSAYYGYTF.

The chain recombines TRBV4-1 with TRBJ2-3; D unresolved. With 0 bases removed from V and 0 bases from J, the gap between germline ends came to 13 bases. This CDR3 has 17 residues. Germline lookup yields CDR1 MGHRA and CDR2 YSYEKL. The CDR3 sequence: CASSQDVIKPSTDTQYF. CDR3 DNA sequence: TGCGCCAGCAGCCAAGACGTTATTAAGCCGAGCACAGATACGCAGTATTTT.

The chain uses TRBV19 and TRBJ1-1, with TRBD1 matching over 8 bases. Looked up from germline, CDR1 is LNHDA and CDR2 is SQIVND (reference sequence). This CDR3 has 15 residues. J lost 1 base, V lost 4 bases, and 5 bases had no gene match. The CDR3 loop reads CASSTKGTGNTEAFF. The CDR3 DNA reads TGTGCCAGTAGTACCAAAGGGACAGGGAACACTGAAGCTTTCTTT.

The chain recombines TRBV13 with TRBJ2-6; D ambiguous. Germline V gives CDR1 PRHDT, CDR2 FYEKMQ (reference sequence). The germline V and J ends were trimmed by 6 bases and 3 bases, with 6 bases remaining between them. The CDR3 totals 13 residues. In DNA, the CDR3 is TGTGCCAGCAGTAGGAGTGGGGCCAACGTCCTGACTTTC. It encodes CASSRSGANVLTF.

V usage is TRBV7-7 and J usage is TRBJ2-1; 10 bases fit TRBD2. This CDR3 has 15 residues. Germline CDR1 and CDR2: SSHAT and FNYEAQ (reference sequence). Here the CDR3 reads CASGEREGPYNEQFF. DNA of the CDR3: TGTGCTAGCGGAGAGCGGGAGGGCCCCTACAATGAGCAGTTCTTC.

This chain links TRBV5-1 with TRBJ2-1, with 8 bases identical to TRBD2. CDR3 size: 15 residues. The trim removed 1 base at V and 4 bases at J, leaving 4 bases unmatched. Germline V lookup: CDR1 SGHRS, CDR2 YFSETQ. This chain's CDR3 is CASSLIGGAYNEQFF. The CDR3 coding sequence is TGCGCCAGCAGCTTGATCGGGGGGGCTTACAATGAGCAGTTCTTC.

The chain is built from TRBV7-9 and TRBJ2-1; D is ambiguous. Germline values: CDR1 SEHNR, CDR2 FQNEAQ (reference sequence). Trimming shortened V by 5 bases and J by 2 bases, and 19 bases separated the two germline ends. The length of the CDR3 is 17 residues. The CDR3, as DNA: TGTGCCAGCAGCCCCCTCTTCGAGCGTCGAACCTACAATGAGCAGTTCTTC. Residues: CASSPLFERRTYNEQFF.

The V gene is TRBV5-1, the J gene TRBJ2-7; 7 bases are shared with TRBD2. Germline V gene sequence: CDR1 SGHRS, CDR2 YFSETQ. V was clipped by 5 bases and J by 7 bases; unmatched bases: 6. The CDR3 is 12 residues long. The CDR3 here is CASRETAGEQYF. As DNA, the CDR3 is TGCGCCAGCAGGGAAACAGCGGGGGAGCAGTACTTC.

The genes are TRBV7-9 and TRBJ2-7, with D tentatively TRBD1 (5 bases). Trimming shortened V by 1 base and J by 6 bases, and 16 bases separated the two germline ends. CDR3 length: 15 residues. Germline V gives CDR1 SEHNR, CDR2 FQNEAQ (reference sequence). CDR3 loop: CASSLGGSSILEQYF. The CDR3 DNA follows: TGTGCCAGCAGCTTAGGGGGCTCCTCTATACTCGAGCAGTACTTC.

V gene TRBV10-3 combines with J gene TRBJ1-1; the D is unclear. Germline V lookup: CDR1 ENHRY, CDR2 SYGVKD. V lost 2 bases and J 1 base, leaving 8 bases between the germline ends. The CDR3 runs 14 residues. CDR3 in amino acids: CAISEPGPNTEAFF. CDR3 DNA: TGTGCCATCAGTGAGCCGGGTCCGAACACTGAAGCTTTCTTT.

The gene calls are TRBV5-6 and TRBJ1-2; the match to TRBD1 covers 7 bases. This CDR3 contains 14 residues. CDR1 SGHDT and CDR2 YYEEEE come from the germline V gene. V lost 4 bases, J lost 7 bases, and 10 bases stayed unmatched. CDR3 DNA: TGTGCCAGCAGCCCCGACAGGGATTATGGTGGCTACACCTTC. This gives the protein CASSPDRDYGGYTF.

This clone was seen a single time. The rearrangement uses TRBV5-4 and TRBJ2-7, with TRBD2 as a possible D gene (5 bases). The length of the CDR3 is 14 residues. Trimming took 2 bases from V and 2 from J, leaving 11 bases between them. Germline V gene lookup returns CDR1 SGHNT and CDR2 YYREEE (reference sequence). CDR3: CASSFVGRTYEQYF. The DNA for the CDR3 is TGTGCCAGCAGCTTTGTGGGGAGAACCTACGAGCAGTACTTC. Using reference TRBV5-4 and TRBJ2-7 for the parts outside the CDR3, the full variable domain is ETGVTQSPTHLIKTRGQQVTLRCSSQSGHNTVSWYQQALGQGPQFIFQYYREEENGRGNFPPRFSGLQFPNYSSELNVNALELDDSALYLCASSFVGRTYEQYFGPGTRLTVT.

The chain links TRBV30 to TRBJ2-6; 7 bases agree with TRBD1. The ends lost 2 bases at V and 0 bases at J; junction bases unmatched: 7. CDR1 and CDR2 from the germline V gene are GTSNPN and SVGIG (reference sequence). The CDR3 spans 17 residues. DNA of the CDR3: TGTGCCTGGAGTAAGGGACAGTTGCTCTCTGGGGCCAACGTCCTGACTTTC. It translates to CAWSKGQLLSGANVLTF.

In DNA, the CDR3 is TGTGCCAGCAGCTTAGGGGCGGGAGGAGTTGCCGGGGAGCTGTTTTTT. This gives the protein CASSLGAGGVAGELFF. V is TRBV7-6 and J is TRBJ2-2, with TRBD2 matching 8 bases. CDR1 is SGHVS, CDR2 FNYEAQ, per germline. The CDR3 covers 16 residues. V shed 1 base and J 6 bases; nucleotides not matched to a gene: 7.

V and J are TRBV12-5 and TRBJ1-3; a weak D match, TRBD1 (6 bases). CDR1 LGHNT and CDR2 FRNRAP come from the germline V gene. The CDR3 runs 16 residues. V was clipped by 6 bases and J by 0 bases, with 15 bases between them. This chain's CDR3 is CASGLGQPGSGNTIYF. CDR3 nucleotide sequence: TGTGCTAGTGGCCTAGGACAGCCCGGCTCTGGAAACACCATATATTTT.

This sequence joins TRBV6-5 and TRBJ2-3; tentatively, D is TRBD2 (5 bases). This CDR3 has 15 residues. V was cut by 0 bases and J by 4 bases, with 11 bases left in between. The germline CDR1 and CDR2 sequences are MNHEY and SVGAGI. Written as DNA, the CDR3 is TGTGCCAGCAGTTACTCGACGGGGTTGGCAGATACGCAGTATTTT. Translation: CASSYSTGLADTQYF.

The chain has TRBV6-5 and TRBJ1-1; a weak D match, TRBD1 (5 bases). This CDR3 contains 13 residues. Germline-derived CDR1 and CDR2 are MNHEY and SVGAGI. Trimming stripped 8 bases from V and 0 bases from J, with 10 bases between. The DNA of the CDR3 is TGTGCCAGCCAGGACACGTTGAACACTGAAGCTTTCTTT. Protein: CASQDTLNTEAFF.